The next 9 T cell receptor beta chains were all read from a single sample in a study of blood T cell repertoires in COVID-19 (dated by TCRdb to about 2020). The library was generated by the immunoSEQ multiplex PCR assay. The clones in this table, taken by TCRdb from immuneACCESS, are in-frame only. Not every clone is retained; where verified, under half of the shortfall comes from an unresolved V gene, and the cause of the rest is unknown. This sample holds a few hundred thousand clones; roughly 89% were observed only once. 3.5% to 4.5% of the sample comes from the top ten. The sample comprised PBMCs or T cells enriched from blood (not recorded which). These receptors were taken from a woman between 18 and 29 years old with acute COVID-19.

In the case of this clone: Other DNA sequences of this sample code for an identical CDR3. The chain's CDR3 is CASSPDRQYGYTF. The CDR3 DNA sequence: TGTGCCAGCTCACCTGACCGACAGTATGGCTACACCTTC. The V and J genes are TRBV18 and TRBJ1-2; D is possibly TRBD1 (5 bases). There are 13 residues in the CDR3. Germline V lookup: CDR1 KGHSH, CDR2 LQKENI. Trimming left V 3 bases short and J 5 bases short, with 10 bases between.

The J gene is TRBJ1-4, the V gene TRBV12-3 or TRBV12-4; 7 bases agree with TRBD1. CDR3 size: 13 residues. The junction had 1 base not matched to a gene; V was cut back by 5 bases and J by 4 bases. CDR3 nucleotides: TGTGCCAGCAGTCCAGGGGGTAATGAAAAACTGTTTTTT. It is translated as CASSPGGNEKLFF.

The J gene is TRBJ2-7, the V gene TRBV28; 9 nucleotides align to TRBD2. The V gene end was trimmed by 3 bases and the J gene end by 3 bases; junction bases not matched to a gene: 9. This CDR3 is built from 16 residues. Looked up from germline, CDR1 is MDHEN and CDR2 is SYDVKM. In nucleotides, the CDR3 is TGTGCCAGCAGTTTGGGCTGGGAGCGGGGGGTCTACGAGCAGTACTTC. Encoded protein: CASSLGWERGVYEQYF.

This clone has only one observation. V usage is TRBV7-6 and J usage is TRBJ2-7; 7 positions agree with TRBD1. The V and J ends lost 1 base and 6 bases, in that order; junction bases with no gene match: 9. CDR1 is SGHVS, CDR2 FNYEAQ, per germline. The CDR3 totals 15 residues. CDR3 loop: CASSLGRQGFSEQYF. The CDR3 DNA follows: TGTGCCAGCAGCTTAGGGCGACAGGGATTCTCCGAGCAGTACTTC.

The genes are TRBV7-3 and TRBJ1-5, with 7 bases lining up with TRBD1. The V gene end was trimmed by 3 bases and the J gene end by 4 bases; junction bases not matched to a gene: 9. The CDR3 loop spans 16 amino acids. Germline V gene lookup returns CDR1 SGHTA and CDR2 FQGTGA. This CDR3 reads CASSFPWDSKNQPQHF. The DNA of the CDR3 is TGTGCCAGCAGCTTTCCGTGGGACAGCAAGAATCAGCCCCAGCATTTT.

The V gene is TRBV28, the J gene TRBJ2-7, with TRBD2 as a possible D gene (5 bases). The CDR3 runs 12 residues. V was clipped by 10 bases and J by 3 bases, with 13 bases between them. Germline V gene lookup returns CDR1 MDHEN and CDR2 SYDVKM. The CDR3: CATGVTDYEQYF. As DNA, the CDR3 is TGTGCCACCGGGGTAACCGACTACGAGCAGTACTTC.

The CDR3 sequence is CASSEVFSGGSYNEQFF. CDR3 DNA sequence: TGTGCCAGCAGTGAAGTATTTAGCGGGGGTTCCTACAATGAGCAGTTCTTC. V is TRBV6-1 and J is TRBJ2-1; TRBD2 matches 9 bases. The CDR3 is 17 amino acids. The V segment lost 1 base and the J segment 1 base; nucleotides outside the gene matches: 5. Germline V gene data show CDR1 as MNHNS and CDR2 as SASEGT.

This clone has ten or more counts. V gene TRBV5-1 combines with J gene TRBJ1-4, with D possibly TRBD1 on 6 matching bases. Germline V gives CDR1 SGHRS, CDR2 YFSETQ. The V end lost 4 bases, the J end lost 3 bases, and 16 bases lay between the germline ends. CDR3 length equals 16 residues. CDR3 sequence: CASSRAATGSNEKLFF. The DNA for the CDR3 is TGCGCCAGCAGCAGGGCTGCGACAGGATCTAATGAAAAACTGTTTTTT.

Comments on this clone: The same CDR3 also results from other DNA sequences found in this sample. This CDR3 is CASSPGTDYGYTF. In nucleotides, the CDR3 is TGTGCCAGCTCACCCGGGACAGACTATGGCTACACCTTC. This sequence joins TRBV18 and TRBJ1-2; 7 nucleotides line up with TRBD1. Germline-derived CDR1 and CDR2 are KGHSH and LQKENI. The length of the CDR3 is 13 residues. The V gene end was trimmed by 3 bases and the J gene end by 3 bases; junction bases not matched to a gene: 1.